The 24 T cell receptor beta chains listed next were all sequenced from one sample in a study of neurological immune-mediated disorders. TCRdb processed the 5' RACE reads anew with MiXCR; each CDR3 protein has one entry. The top ten hold approximately 1.5% of the sample, which has about 48,000 distinct CDR3 sequences, just under 6% seen once. Sample: CD4+ T cells from blood. Receptors originate from a woman between 18 and 29 years old with multiple sclerosis.

This clonotype was found many times. The chain carries TRBV5-1 and TRBJ2-3, with D maybe TRBD1 (6 bases). CDR1 and CDR2 from the germline V gene are SGHRS and YFSETQ. This CDR3 region has 16 residues. The V and J ends lost 1 base and 0 bases respectively, with 12 bases between them. For the CDR3, the DNA is TGCGCCAGCAGCTTGTTCAGCCAGGGGAGCACAGATACGCAGTATTTT. It codes for CASSLFSQGSTDTQYF. Filled out from reference TRBV5-1 and TRBJ2-3, the complete variable domain reads KAGVTQTPRYLIKTRGQQVTLSCSPISGHRSVSWYQQTPGQGLQFLFEYFSETQRNKGNFPGRFSGRQFSNSRSEMNVSTLELGDSALYLCASSLFSQGSTDTQYFGPGTRLTVL.

This clonotype was counted ten times or more. The V call is TRBV28, the J call TRBJ2-6, with D maybe TRBD1 (6 bases). The V and J ends lost 6 bases and 2 bases respectively, with 11 bases between them. This CDR3 spans 15 amino acids. Germline CDR1 MDHEN, CDR2 SYDVKM. The DNA of the CDR3 is TGTGCCAGCAGCCCAGGGGCGGCTGGGGCCAACGTCCTGACTTTC. It translates to CASSPGAAGANVLTF. The full variable domain, its missing parts supplied by reference TRBV28 and TRBJ2-6, is DVKVTQSSRYLVKRTGEKVFLECVQDMDHENMFWYRQDPGLGLRLIYFSYDVKMKEKGDIPEGYSVSREKKERFSLILESASTNQTSMYLCASSPGAAGANVLTFGAGSRLTVL.

This clonotype has a count of ten or more. The gene calls are TRBV5-1 and TRBJ2-3; D call uncertain. Between the trimmed V and J ends, which lost 0 bases and 6 bases, there was a span of 14 bases. Germline CDR1 SGHRS, CDR2 YFSETQ. This CDR3 is built from 15 residues. The CDR3 DNA reads TGCGCCAGCAGCTTGGCGGCGCGAGCATGGGATACGCAGTATTTT. Encoded protein: CASSLAARAWDTQYF.

This clonotype was detected ten times or more. CDR3 sequence (DNA): TGTGCCAGCAGTTCCGGGACTCGTCGCTATGGCTACACCTTC. Its protein is CASSSGTRRYGYTF. This chain links TRBV28 with TRBJ1-2; a possible D gene is TRBD1 (5 bases). Deletions cut 4 bases from V and 4 bases from J, with 13 bases between. In germline, CDR1 is MDHEN, CDR2 SYDVKM. CDR3 length: 14 residues.

The count of this clonotype is one. The chain uses TRBV27 and TRBJ1-1, with a tentative D call TRBD1 (5 bases). In germline, CDR1 is MNHEY, CDR2 SMNVEV (reference sequence). CDR3 size: 16 residues. Trimming stripped 3 bases from V and 4 bases from J, with 18 bases between. The CDR3 DNA reads TGTGCCAGCAGTTTTAGTAATCGGGGCACTAGCACTGAAGCTTTCTTT. Protein product: CASSFSNRGTSTEAFF.

This clonotype was counted ten times or more. The chain combines TRBV5-1 with TRBJ2-3; D possibly corresponds to TRBD2 (5 bases). The CDR3 runs 14 residues. Germline V gene lookup returns CDR1 SGHRS and CDR2 YFSETQ. Trimming took 4 bases from V and 2 from J, leaving 11 bases between them. The CDR3 nucleotides are TGCGCCAGCAGCGAGGGTCACCCCACAGATACGCAGTATTTT. Translated, it gives CASSEGHPTDTQYF.

Many counts were recorded for this clonotype. This chain connects TRBV15 to TRBJ2-7; the D gene is possibly TRBD1 (6 bases). The CDR3 has 14 amino acids. The germline V gene has CDR1 LNHNV and CDR2 YYDKDF (reference sequence). Trimming left V 1 base short and J 3 bases short, with 10 bases between. CDR3 nucleotides: TGTGCCACCAGCAGAGGGGACAAGGTCTACGAGCAGTACGTC. This translates into CATSRGDKVYEQYV.

The table lists this clonotype with many counts. The rearrangement uses TRBV20-1 and TRBJ2-3, with D perhaps matching TRBD2 (5 bases). This CDR3 contains 15 residues. Germline V gene lookup returns CDR1 DFQATT and CDR2 SNEGSKA (reference sequence). V was pared by 3 bases and J by 3 bases, with 16 bases between. CDR3 amino acids: CSARRITRGTDTQYF. CDR3 in DNA: TGCAGTGCTAGGAGGATCACACGGGGAACAGATACGCAGTATTTT.

This clonotype appeared many times. This CDR3 reads CASSIGRGREQPQHF. CDR3 nucleotides: TGTGCCAGTAGTATAGGACGGGGGCGAGAGCAGCCCCAGCATTTT. The chain is built from TRBV19 and TRBJ1-5, with D perhaps matching TRBD1 (6 bases). Germline assignment: CDR1 LNHDA and CDR2 SQIVND (reference sequence). This CDR3 is built from 15 residues. The ends were cut back, 1 base at V and 7 bases at J, with 14 bases in the middle.

This clonotype was observed at least ten times. This sequence joins TRBV7-8 and TRBJ1-6, with a tentative D call TRBD1 (6 bases). V dropped 10 bases and J dropped 3 bases, with 13 bases sitting between them. The CDR3 contains 14 residues. The germline gives CDR1 SGHVS, CDR2 FQNEAQ. Here the CDR3 DNA reads TGTGCCACCAGGGGCCTCGGCTATAATTCACCCCTCCACTTT. Protein: CATRGLGYNSPLHF.

This clonotype was seen ten or more times. The V gene is TRBV5-1, the J gene TRBJ2-2, with no clear D. Germline assignment: CDR1 SGHRS and CDR2 YFSETQ. The CDR3 runs to 14 residues. V was trimmed by 0 bases and J by 0 bases, leaving 3 bases between them. CDR3: CASSLDTNTGELFF. CDR3 in DNA: TGCGCCAGCAGCTTGGACACGAACACCGGGGAGCTGTTTTTT.

This clonotype was counted ten times or more. This chain joins TRBV5-1 and TRBJ2-3; D is unclear. V lost 5 bases and J 6 bases, leaving 13 bases between the germline ends. The CDR3 sequence is 13 residues long. Germline-derived CDR1 and CDR2 are SGHRS and YFSETQ. The CDR3 region is CASSRNSVDTQYF. The CDR3 region has the DNA TGCGCCAGCAGTAGGAACTCAGTCGATACGCAGTATTTT.

This clonotype was counted only a few times. The J gene is TRBJ2-1, the V gene TRBV28; TRBD2 matches 12 bases. The CDR3 loop spans 15 amino acids. Unmatched junction bases numbered 3, after V lost 4 bases and J lost 5 bases. Per germline, CDR1 MDHEN and CDR2 SYDVKM. CDR3 amino acids: CASSSLAGGNNEQFF. In nucleotides, the CDR3 is TGTGCCAGCAGTTCACTAGCGGGGGGCAACAATGAGCAGTTCTTC.

The gene calls are TRBV12-3 or TRBV12-4 and TRBJ2-7; D gene ambiguous. The V end was cut by 5 bases, the J end by 4 bases, with 6 bases between. CDR3 length: 11 residues. The CDR3 here is CASSPRYEQYF. The CDR3 DNA follows: TGTGCCAGCAGTCCGAGATACGAGCAGTACTTC.

This clonotype was seen repeatedly, ten times or more. The chain employs TRBV18 and TRBJ1-1; D remains ambiguous. Looked up from germline, CDR1 is KGHSH and CDR2 is LQKENI. The V and J ends lost 6 bases and 3 bases respectively, with 11 bases between them. The CDR3 extends over 13 amino acids. The CDR3 sequence is CASSAGLDTEAFF. In DNA form, the CDR3 reads TGTGCCAGCTCCGCCGGCCTGGACACTGAAGCTTTCTTT.

This clonotype came up many times. The rearrangement joins TRBV7-8 to TRBJ1-2, with D maybe TRBD1 (6 bases). The CDR3 contains 14 residues. Trimming removed 2 bases at V and 4 bases at J, with 11 bases between. Germline CDR1 SGHVS, CDR2 FQNEAQ. The CDR3 spells CASSLKGVPYGYTF. The CDR3, as DNA: TGTGCCAGCAGCTTAAAGGGGGTTCCCTATGGCTACACCTTC.

This clonotype has a count of ten or more. The chain combines TRBV5-1 with TRBJ2-3; TRBD2 matches at 11 bases. The CDR3 sequence is 15 residues long. Per germline, CDR1 SGHRS and CDR2 YFSETQ. J was trimmed by 4 bases and V by 7 bases; bases with no gene match: 8. DNA of the CDR3: TGCGCCAGCGCCCTCCTAGCGGGAGGCCCAGATACGCAGTATTTT. Its protein is CASALLAGGPDTQYF.

This clonotype was observed a handful of times. The chain joins TRBV7-2 to TRBJ2-2, with 7 bases fitting TRBD2. With 5 bases clipped from V and 3 bases from J, the junction kept 6 bases outside the gene matches. CDR3 length equals 15 residues. Germline V gene data show CDR1 as SGHTA and CDR2 as FQGNSA. The CDR3 region has the DNA TGTGCCAGCAGCCGCTTGCTAGCGGACACCGGGGAGCTGTTTTTT. It encodes CASSRLLADTGELFF.

Ten or more counts support this clonotype. This chain connects TRBV20-1 to TRBJ1-1, with a weak D call TRBD1 (5 bases). V was trimmed by 5 bases and J by 1 base, leaving 11 bases between them. Germline V gene lookup returns CDR1 DFQATT and CDR2 SNEGSKA (reference sequence). The CDR3 totals 13 residues. For the CDR3, the DNA is TGCAGTGCTGCGGGACGGAGGAACACTGAAGCTTTCTTT. Amino acids: CSAAGRRNTEAFF.

This clonotype was counted many times. V usage is TRBV11-2 and J usage is TRBJ2-5; the match to TRBD2 covers 8 bases. The J segment lost 3 bases and the V segment lost 3 bases, leaving 3 bases of the junction unmatched. This CDR3 comprises 14 residues. Germline CDR1 reads SGHAT; CDR2 reads FQNNGV. In DNA, the CDR3 is TGTGCCAGCAGCTTCGGAGCGGGAGAAGAGACCCAGTACTTC. This codes for CASSFGAGEETQYF.

The sample holds many counts of this clonotype. The chain has TRBV28 and TRBJ2-1; 7 nucleotides agree with TRBD1. The CDR3 totals 15 residues. J gave up 5 bases and V 6 bases, and 10 bases lay outside the gene matches. CDR1 MDHEN and CDR2 SYDVKM come from the germline V gene. The CDR3 DNA reads as TGTGCCAGCAGCTCTACAGGGGTTGGGGACAATGAGCAGTTCTTC. Translating gives CASSSTGVGDNEQFF.

This clonotype was counted ten times or more. This chain uses TRBV20-1 with TRBJ1-6; 9 bases line up with TRBD1. The CDR3 length is 13 residues. Germline V gene lookup returns CDR1 DFQATT and CDR2 SNEGSKA (reference sequence). Unmatched junction bases numbered 4, after V lost 6 bases and J lost 7 bases. The CDR3 coding sequence is TGCAGTGCGCCCACAGGGGGCAATTCACCCCTCCACTTT. This translates into CSAPTGGNSPLHF.

This clonotype was seen many times. CDR3 in amino acids: CASSELGLAGGGNEQFF. The CDR3 nucleotides read TGCGCCAGCAGTGAGTTGGGGCTAGCGGGAGGAGGCAATGAGCAGTTCTTC. The chain uses TRBV10-1 and TRBJ2-1; TRBD2 matches 11 bases. The CDR3 covers 17 residues. Germline V CDR1 and CDR2: WNHNN, SYGVQD (reference sequence). J gave up 6 bases and V 1 base, and 8 bases lay outside the gene matches.

The chain carries TRBV10-3 and TRBJ2-7; 7 positions match TRBD1. The CDR3 is 13 residues long. Germline CDR1 ENHRY, CDR2 SYGVKD. The CDR3 reads CAGRQGRHYEQYV. DNA for the CDR3: TGTGCGGGTAGACAGGGCAGGCATTACGAGCAGTACGTC.